The 28 T cell receptor beta chains listed next were all sequenced from one sample in a study of T cells after yellow fever vaccination. TCRdb reprocessed the 5' RACE reads via MiXCR and lists one record per CDR3 protein. The sample includes more than 200,000 distinct CDR3 sequences, roughly 3.7% of them seen just once. The input for sequencing was PBMCs, taken 15 days after the yellow fever booster vaccination. These receptors all come from a man between 18 and 35 years old who received the YFV17D yellow fever vaccine.

This clonotype was recorded many times. The chain joins TRBV18 to TRBJ2-7; 10 bases are shared with TRBD1. V shed 8 bases, J shed 1 base, and the junction held 8 bases outside the gene matches. The CDR3 is 15 residues long. The V gene's germline CDR1 is KGHSH and CDR2 LQKENI. The CDR3 DNA sequence: TGTGCCAGCCGACAGGGGGCCCAAAGATCCTACGAGCAGTACTTC. This translates into CASRQGAQRSYEQYF.

This clonotype was picked up many times. The chain joins TRBV20-1 to TRBJ2-2, with no clear D. V lost 2 bases, J lost 4 bases, and 17 bases lay in between. Per germline, CDR1 DFQATT and CDR2 SNEGSKA (reference sequence). CDR3 length: 16 residues. CDR3 in DNA: TGCAGTGCTAGACTTAGCCCAGGCCAGGCCACCGGGGAGCTGTTTTTT. Translating gives CSARLSPGQATGELFF.

This clonotype was observed at least ten times. This chain joins TRBV7-9 and TRBJ1-6; no reliable D call. Trimming cost V 5 bases and J 7 bases, with 12 bases left between them. CDR3 length equals 14 residues. The germline gives CDR1 SEHNR, CDR2 FQNEAQ (reference sequence). Written as DNA, the CDR3 is TGTGCCAGCAGCGCCCGGGCTTCAAATTCACCCCTCCACTTT. Translating gives CASSARASNSPLHF.

This clonotype was picked up many times. The chain links TRBV3-1 to TRBJ2-5; TRBD2 agrees at 7 bases. Germline CDR1 and CDR2: LGHDT and YNNKEL (reference sequence). J lost 2 bases, V lost 4 bases, and 7 bases had no gene match. This CDR3 comprises 15 residues. The CDR3 region is CASSRNLAVQETQYF. The CDR3 nucleotides are TGTGCCAGCAGCCGAAACCTAGCGGTGCAAGAGACCCAGTACTTC.

This clonotype showed up many times. The V call is TRBV4-2, the J call TRBJ1-5, with 8 positions matching TRBD1. The V and J ends lost 4 bases and 3 bases, in that order; junction bases with no gene match: 8. The CDR3 loop spans 16 amino acids. Germline V lookup: CDR1 LGHNA, CDR2 YNFKEQ. In DNA form, the CDR3 reads TGTGCCAGCAGCCCCTGGGACAGGCCGAACAATCAGCCCCAGCATTTT. Protein sequence: CASSPWDRPNNQPQHF.

This clonotype was seen repeatedly, ten times or more. V gene TRBV7-8 combines with J gene TRBJ1-2; D not resolved. Germline V gives CDR1 SGHVS, CDR2 FQNEAQ. Trimming left V 5 bases short and J 8 bases short, with 12 bases between. The CDR3 extends over 12 amino acids. The CDR3 sequence: CASSTSGGGYTF. The DNA for the CDR3 is TGTGCCAGCAGCACTTCGGGAGGGGGCTACACCTTC.

This clonotype occurred many times. This chain connects TRBV5-4 to TRBJ2-3; TRBD2 matches at 11 bases. Germline V lookup: CDR1 SGHNT, CDR2 YYREEE (reference sequence). The CDR3 runs 16 residues. V gave up 4 bases and J gave up 6 bases; unmatched junction bases: 10. In DNA, the CDR3 is TGTGCCAGCAGCCCACGAGTTAGCGGGGGGGAGGATACGCAGTATTTT. Its translation is CASSPRVSGGEDTQYF.

This clonotype was found many times. The V and J genes are TRBV20-1 and TRBJ2-2; D not resolved. Germline V gene data show CDR1 as DFQATT and CDR2 as SNEGSKA (reference sequence). The CDR3 contains 13 residues. The DNA of the CDR3 is TGCACCGCCGGTCGGGTCGACACCGGGGAGCTGTTTTTT. The encoded protein is CTAGRVDTGELFF.

This clonotype was counted many times. The chain recombines TRBV20-1 with TRBJ2-5; perhaps D is TRBD1 or TRBD2 (5 bases each). CDR3 length equals 13 residues. Trimming stripped 5 bases from V and 5 bases from J, with 15 bases between. Germline CDR1 reads DFQATT; CDR2 reads SNEGSKA (reference sequence). The CDR3 sequence: CSAGTGRRETQYF. DNA for the CDR3: TGCAGTGCTGGGACCGGGCGTCGGGAGACCCAGTACTTC.

The V gene is TRBV12-3 or TRBV12-4, the J gene TRBJ1-2; possibly TRBD1 for D (6 bases). The CDR3 has 16 amino acids. V lost 5 bases and J 8 bases, leaving 24 bases between the germline ends. The CDR3 nucleotides read TGTGCCAGCAGTCTTAGTGCCGGGACACTCGGGGGAGGCTACACCTTC. It specifies CASSLSAGTLGGGYTF.

This clonotype was recorded at least ten times. The J gene is TRBJ2-3, the V gene TRBV18; D gene ambiguous. Germline V gene sequence: CDR1 KGHSH, CDR2 LQKENI. V was pared by 2 bases and J by 0 bases, with 12 bases between. CDR3 length: 16 amino acids. The CDR3 region is CASSPLTSTSTDTQYF. CDR3 bases: TGTGCCAGCTCACCATTGACGAGTACTAGCACAGATACGCAGTATTTT.

This clonotype was counted at least ten times. The V call is TRBV7-8, the J call TRBJ2-7; TRBD1 might be the D (6 bases). Trimming removed 4 bases at V and 2 bases at J, with 21 bases between. Germline loops: CDR1 SGHVS, CDR2 FQNEAQ. The CDR3 covers 17 residues. The CDR3 region has the DNA TGTGCCAGCAGCTCCCCCCCGACAGGACCACTTACCTACGAGCAGTACTTC. Translating it yields CASSSPPTGPLTYEQYF.

This clonotype was counted ten times or more. The V call is TRBV9, the J call TRBJ2-3; D is ambiguous. The CDR3 sequence is 14 residues long. V was shortened by 0 bases and J by 2 bases, with 7 bases between the two germline ends. From germline, CDR1 is SGDLS and CDR2 YYNGEE. The CDR3 DNA reads TGTGCCAGCAGCGTAGTTTGGAACACAGATACGCAGTATTTT. This encodes CASSVVWNTDTQYF.

In its sample, this clonotype was seen many times. The genes are TRBV5-1 and TRBJ2-3, with TRBD2 matching 9 bases. V trimming: 0 bases; J trimming: 4 bases; junction bases outside the gene matches: 6. CDR1 is SGHRS and CDR2 is YFSETQ in the germline V gene. The CDR3 has 16 amino acids. The CDR3, as DNA: TGCGCCAGCAGCTTGGACGGCGGGGGGGCTCCAGATACGCAGTATTTT. Protein product: CASSLDGGGAPDTQYF.

This clonotype was counted ten times or more. The V call is TRBV7-9, the J call TRBJ2-3, with a weak D call TRBD1 (5 bases). The germline V gene has CDR1 SEHNR and CDR2 FQNEAQ (reference sequence). V was clipped by 11 bases and J by 0 bases, with 12 bases between them. CDR3 size: 13 residues. The CDR3 sequence: CADTTASTDTQYF. The CDR3 nucleotides are TGTGCCGACACGACAGCTAGCACAGATACGCAGTATTTT.

This clonotype was counted ten times or more. This rearrangement joins TRBV7-2 to TRBJ2-1; D is perhaps TRBD1 (5 bases). The V end was cut by 2 bases, the J end by 0 bases, with 11 bases between. The CDR3 covers 16 residues. Germline loops: CDR1 SGHTA, CDR2 FQGNSA. CDR3 nucleotides: TGTGCCAGCAGCTTAAGGGGTCTGGTCTCCTACAATGAGCAGTTCTTC. It is translated as CASSLRGLVSYNEQFF.

This clonotype came up many times. J is TRBJ2-5 and V is TRBV6-5; D might be TRBD2 (6 bases). The CDR3 is made up of 15 amino acids. CDR1 and CDR2 from the germline V gene are MNHEY and SVGAGI. With 0 bases removed from V and 2 bases from J, the gap between germline ends came to 10 bases. CDR3 loop: CASSYSIRGQETQYF. For the CDR3, the DNA is TGTGCCAGCAGTTACTCGATCCGGGGGCAAGAGACCCAGTACTTC.

This clonotype has ten or more counts. The V gene is TRBV12-3 or TRBV12-4, the J gene TRBJ2-7; TRBD2 matches 16 bases. The CDR3 runs to 17 residues. The junction had 8 bases not matched to a gene; V was cut back by 5 bases and J by 4 bases. The CDR3: CASSLGLAGGLGYEQYF. CDR3 in DNA: TGTGCCAGCAGTCTGGGACTAGCGGGGGGGTTGGGGTACGAGCAGTACTTC.

This clonotype was observed a few times. The chain links TRBV5-6 to TRBJ1-6; the D gene is possibly TRBD1 (5 bases). With 7 bases removed from V and 10 bases from J, the gap between germline ends came to 18 bases. The CDR3 contains 14 residues. The germline gives CDR1 SGHDT, CDR2 YYEEEE. CDR3 region: CASHHGAAESPLHF. The CDR3 nucleotides read TGTGCCAGCCACCACGGGGCCGCAGAGTCACCCCTCCACTTT.

This clonotype was seen ten or more times. The chain has TRBV20-1 and TRBJ1-5, with D perhaps TRBD1 (5 bases). V was shortened by 5 bases and J by 9 bases, with 17 bases between the two germline ends. CDR1 is DFQATT, CDR2 SNEGSKA, per germline (reference sequence). The CDR3 has 13 amino acids. CDR3 sequence: CSAATGQVRPQHF. CDR3 in DNA: TGCAGTGCTGCTACCGGACAAGTGCGGCCCCAGCATTTT.

The sample holds many counts of this clonotype. The chain carries TRBV12-3 or TRBV12-4 and TRBJ1-1; D gene unclear. The CDR3 is 13 amino acids. Trimming cost V 7 bases and J 6 bases, with 15 bases left between them. This CDR3 reads CASTLGAIAEAFF. The DNA of the CDR3 is TGTGCCAGCACCCTAGGTGCTATTGCTGAAGCTTTCTTT.

This clonotype was seen many times. The chain recombines TRBV7-2 with TRBJ1-6; TRBD1 might be the D (5 bases). Germline V gene sequence: CDR1 SGHTA, CDR2 FQGNSA. The CDR3 contains 17 residues. V dropped 0 bases and J dropped 8 bases, with 17 bases sitting between them. The CDR3 DNA reads TGTGCCAGCAGCTTAGCAGGGAAGGGGCTCTGGGATTCACCCCTCCACTTT. Translating it yields CASSLAGKGLWDSPLHF.

The chain is built from TRBV7-2 and TRBJ1-2, with D perhaps TRBD1 (5 bases). This CDR3 has 14 residues. The V and J ends lost 5 bases and 4 bases respectively, with 14 bases between them. Germline assignment: CDR1 SGHTA and CDR2 FQGNSA. CDR3 residues: CASSPTRDVYGYTF. CDR3 sequence (DNA): TGTGCCAGCAGCCCCACCAGGGATGTCTATGGCTACACCTTC.

This clonotype showed up many times. The chain combines TRBV18 with TRBJ1-1; D call uncertain. Trimming removed 6 bases from V and 8 bases from J, with 10 bases in between. There are 11 residues in the CDR3. In germline, CDR1 is KGHSH, CDR2 LQKENI. In DNA, the CDR3 is TGTGCCAGCTCCAGGCCCGGGGAAGCTTTCTTT. Its translation is CASSRPGEAFF.

This clonotype was recorded at least ten times. V and J are TRBV5-4 and TRBJ2-3, with unresolved D. The CDR3 extends over 15 amino acids. The germline V and J ends were trimmed by 1 base and 2 bases, with 11 bases remaining between them. CDR1 SGHNT and CDR2 YYREEE come from the germline V gene (reference sequence). CDR3 loop: CASSLTPRTTDTQYF. In DNA, the CDR3 is TGTGCCAGCAGCTTGACGCCGAGAACCACAGATACGCAGTATTTT.

This clonotype was counted at least ten times. The gene calls are TRBV5-1 and TRBJ2-2, with D perhaps TRBD1 (5 bases). Trimming shortened V by 2 bases and J by 7 bases, and 12 bases separated the two germline ends. CDR1 and CDR2 (germline): SGHRS, YFSETQ. The CDR3 covers 14 residues. The CDR3, as DNA: TGCGCCAGCAGCTTCTCGCAGGGCGGCGGGGAGCTGTTTTTT. Translation gives CASSFSQGGGELFF.

At least ten counts were recorded for this clonotype. J is TRBJ2-5 and V is TRBV7-2, with 9 bases that match TRBD1. CDR3 length: 14 residues. J was trimmed by 7 bases and V by 5 bases; bases with no gene match: 8. The germline V gene encodes CDR1 SGHTA and CDR2 FQGNSA. In DNA, the CDR3 is TGTGCCAGCAGCCACGGGACAGGGATAGGGACCCAGTACTTC. It translates to CASSHGTGIGTQYF. Full variable domain (rest looked up from reference TRBV7-2 and TRBJ2-5): GAGVSQSPSNKVTEKGKDVELRCDPISGHTALYWYRQSLGQGLEFLIYFQGNSAPDKSGLPSDRFSAERTGGSVSTLTIQRTQQEDSAVYLCASSHGTGIGTQYFGPGTRLLVL.

This clonotype was detected only a few times. This chain uses TRBV5-5 with TRBJ1-4, with D tentatively TRBD1 (6 bases). V gave up 5 bases and J gave up 0 bases, with 11 bases separating them. CDR3 length: 15 amino acids. CDR1 is SGHKS and CDR2 is YYEKEE in the germline V gene (reference sequence). In nucleotides, the CDR3 is TGTGCCAGCAGGCTACAGGGTGCAACTAATGAAAAACTGTTTTTT. As protein: CASRLQGATNEKLFF.